This T cell receptor (beta chain) was identified in a study of tumor-infiltrating lymphocytes in primary liver carcinoma. For the study at large: In every tissue type, samples returned a similar yield of roughly 3.65 to 7.5 million productive TCRbeta reads. Notes on the study in general: Tumor region pairs showed greater overlap than either tumor-adjacent or tumor-blood pairs did.

A primer in the constant region served to generate TCR beta cDNA from roughly 520 ng of total RNA. Three nested multiplex PCR rounds, a slightly modified ARM-PCR, produced the libraries for TCR beta. Use of TRBV1-TRBV30 forward primers with a C-beta reverse primer characterized the first two PCR rounds, which lasted roughly 11 cycles each. MiXCR, run by TCRdb on the multiplex PCR reads, gives a single entry per CDR3 protein. This repertoire shows tens of thousands of distinct CDR3 sequences, 75% to 80% found once; its top ten account for under 55%. As to this clonotype: As yet, its antigen is unknown. The junction shows a germline mismatch at one end, possibly a read error.

Total RNA and DNA came together from approximately 20-30 mg of bulk tissue without cell sorting. Every tumor contributed samples taken at five separate regions. The CDR3 has 15 amino acids. Germline V gene lookup returns CDR1 SEHNR and CDR2 FQNEAQ (reference sequence). The TCR originated in a man aged 40-55 years with primary liver carcinoma and hepatitis B virus infection. The chain recombines TRBV7-9 with TRBJ2-1, with TRBD2 matching over 9 bases. Material: liver tumor tissue from sampling region 3. Documented subset: tumor region T3, left-lateral pole. CDR3 loop: CAGSILAGSGNEQFF. The CDR3 DNA follows: TGTGCCGGCAGCATCCTAGCGGGGTCAGGGAATGAGCAGTTCTTC.